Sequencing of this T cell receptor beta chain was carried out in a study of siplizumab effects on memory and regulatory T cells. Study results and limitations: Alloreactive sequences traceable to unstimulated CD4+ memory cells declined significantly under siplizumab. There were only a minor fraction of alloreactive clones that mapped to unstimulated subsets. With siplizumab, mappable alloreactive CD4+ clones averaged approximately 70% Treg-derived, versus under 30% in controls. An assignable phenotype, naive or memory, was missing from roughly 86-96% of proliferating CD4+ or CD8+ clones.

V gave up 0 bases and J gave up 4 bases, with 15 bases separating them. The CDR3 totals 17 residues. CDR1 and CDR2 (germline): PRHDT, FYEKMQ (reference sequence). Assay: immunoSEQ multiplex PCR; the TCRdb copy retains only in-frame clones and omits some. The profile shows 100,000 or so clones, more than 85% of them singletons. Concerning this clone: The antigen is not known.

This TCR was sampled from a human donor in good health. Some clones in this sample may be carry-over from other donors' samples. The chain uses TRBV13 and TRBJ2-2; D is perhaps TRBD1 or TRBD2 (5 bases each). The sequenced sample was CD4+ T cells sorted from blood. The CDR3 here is CASSLGLGTLGTGELFF. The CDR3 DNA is TGTGCCAGCAGCTTAGGCCTAGGGACCCTTGGCACCGGGGAGCTGTTTTTT.